This TCR beta chain was observed in a study of human T cells and chemical hapten exposure. The CDR3 contains 16 residues. Germline CDR1 and CDR2: LNHNV and YYDKDF (reference sequence). The germline V and J ends were trimmed by 1 base and 2 bases, with 12 bases remaining between them. Time point denoted: pre-sensitization, week 0. Treatment in this sample: therapeutic diphenylcyclopropenone sensitization with weekly scalp DPC. TCRdb reanalysed the RACE reads using MiXCR and keeps one entry per CDR3 protein. This sample carries fewer than 300,000 distinct CDR3 sequences, around 9.3% of them seen once, and the ten largest clones take 2.3%.

This TCR was sampled from a woman aged 40 to 50 with alopecia areata. Some clones in this sample may be carry-over from other donors' samples. Sequencing was performed on whole blood, taken in connection with sensitization to the hapten diphenylcyclopropenone (DPC). This chain links TRBV15 with TRBJ1-5; D might be TRBD1 (5 bases). CDR3 in DNA: TGTGCCACCAGCAGAGGGAGGGGAGTAGGCAATCAGCCCCAGCATTTT. This gives the protein CATSRGRGVGNQPQHF.